This TCR beta chain came from a study of identical twins. In germline, CDR1 is SQVTM, CDR2 ANQGSEA. The CDR3 length is 14 residues. Germline trimming cut 7 bases from V and 5 bases from J; bases unmatched to any gene: 9. TCRdb recomputed calls from the 5' RACE reads with MiXCR, one row per CDR3 protein. The sample records approximately 300,000 distinct CDR3 sequences, around 9.7% being singletons. This clonotype was counted only a few times. The sample also formed part of further work on yellow fever vaccine responses in identical twins.

J is TRBJ2-1 and V is TRBV29-1; 9 bases are shared with TRBD1. The sequencing input was CD8+ T cells sorted from blood. The receptor's source is a woman aged 18-29 years in good health. For the CDR3, the DNA is TGCAGCGCTCCCTGGACAGGGGAGAACAATGAGCAGTTCTTC. This encodes CSAPWTGENNEQFF.